These T cell receptor beta chains were read from a single sample in a study of blood T cell repertoires in COVID-19. Sequencing used immunoSEQ multiplex PCR; TCRdb keeps in-frame clones, though not all of them. The data show over 200,000 clones, about nine tenths seen once. Material: peripheral blood. These receptors came from a woman in her sixties or seventies with acute or convalescent COVID-19. Each CDR3 is given with its conserved first and last residue. D genes are given only for firm matches. Rows may omit the clone size; those that give it use once, few, many or a size class.

>TRBV30|.|.|TRBJ1-1
TGTGCCTGGAAAAACCAGGGCACTGAAGCTTTCTTT
CAWKNQGTEAFF
>TRBV19|.|.|TRBJ2-3
TGTGCCAGTAGCGGGTGGAGCACAGATACGCAGTATTTT
CASSGWSTDTQYF
>TRBV28|TRBD1|once|TRBJ2-3
TGTGCCAGCAGAACCCCAGACAGGGCTTTCACAGATACGCAGTATTTT
CASRTPDRAFTDTQYF
>TRBV5-4|.|.|TRBJ1-1
TGTGCCAGCAGCCTACCAACCGGACAGAACACTGAAGCTTTCTTT
CASSLPTGQNTEAFF
>TRBV12-3/TRBV12-4|.|many|TRBJ2-5
TGTGCCAGCAGTGGCTTCCAAGAGACCCAGTACTTC
CASSGFQETQYF
>TRBV28|TRBD1|few|TRBJ2-7
TGTGCCAGCAGTTACCGGGACAGGCACTCCTACGAGCAGTACTTC
CASSYRDRHSYEQYF
>TRBV28|.|few|TRBJ2-4
TGTGCCAGCACCTCCGGCGGAACCGTATTTCAGTACTTC
CASTSGGTVFQYF
>TRBV12-3/TRBV12-4|TRBD2|.|TRBJ2-5
TGTGCCAGCAGTTTAAGCGGGAAAGAGACCCAGTACTTC
CASSLSGKETQYF
>TRBV18|.|.|TRBJ1-5
TGTGCCAGCTCACGGGGGGATAGGAATCAGCCCCAGCATTTT
CASSRGDRNQPQHF
>TRBV19|TRBD2|few|TRBJ2-1
TGTGCCAGTAGAGAGCGGGAGATTCCCTACAATGAGCAGTTCTTC
CASREREIPYNEQFF
>TRBV6-2/TRBV6-3|TRBD2|.|TRBJ2-7
TGTGCCAGCAGTTCTAGCGGGAGAATCCGCGAGCAGTACTTC
CASSSSGRIREQYF
>TRBV10-1|.|.|TRBJ2-3
TGCGCCAGCAGTGAGTCTCCTAGCGCTAGCACAGATACGCAGTATTTT
CASSESPSASTDTQYF
>TRBV6-5|.|.|TRBJ1-1
TGTGCCAGCAGAGTACAGGGGAACACTGAAGCTTTCTTT
CASRVQGNTEAFF
>TRBV6-2/TRBV6-3|TRBD1|.|TRBJ2-7
TGTGCCAGCAACCCCTCGGGGACAGGGAACCTCGAGCAGTACTTC
CASNPSGTGNLEQYF
>TRBV9|TRBD1|.|TRBJ2-7
TGTGCCAGCAGCGCCAGGGGGCGCGACGAGCAGTACTTC
CASSARGRDEQYF
>TRBV27|TRBD1|.|TRBJ1-6
TGTGCCAGCAGTTTATCCCGGACAGGGCTTAGCCCAAATTCACCCCTCCACTTT
CASSLSRTGLSPNSPLHF
>TRBV16|TRBD2|.|TRBJ2-2
TGTGCCAGCACAAGTCAGGCTAGCGGGATCCCCGAGCTGTTTTTT
CASTSQASGIPELFF
>TRBV2|.|.|TRBJ1-1
TGTGCCAGCAGTTCAGGGTTTCAGGGAACTGAAGCTTTCTTT
CASSSGFQGTEAFF
>TRBV19|TRBD2|.|TRBJ2-4
TGTGCCAGTAGCCTGGGACTAGCGGGAGGGGAAAACATTCAGTACTTC
CASSLGLAGGENIQYF
>TRBV10-1|.|.|TRBJ2-3
TGCGCCAGCAGTTTCGGACTCTCGAGCCTCACAGATACGCAGTATTTT
CASSFGLSSLTDTQYF
>TRBV6-6|TRBD1|.|TRBJ1-5
TGTGCCAGCAGTCCCATGGGACAGGGGGGTTTTATCAATCAGCCCCAGCATTTT
CASSPMGQGGFINQPQHF
>TRBV28|.|.|TRBJ2-3
TGTGCCAGCAGCCGCACAGGGCCTCTCATTGCTAGCACAGATACGCAGTATTTT
CASSRTGPLIASTDTQYF
>TRBV14|.|.|TRBJ2-3
TGTGCCAGCAGTAGAAAACTTAGCACAGATACGCAGTATTTT
CASSRKLSTDTQYF
>TRBV6-5|.|.|TRBJ2-7
TGTGCCAGCAGCCGGGACTTCTACGAGCAGTACTTC
CASSRDFYEQYF
>TRBV6-1|TRBD1|.|TRBJ2-2
TGTGCCAGCAGTGAAGAAGTGGTTGGGACAGGGACGAACACCGGGGAGCTGTTTTTT
CASSEEVVGTGTNTGELFF
>TRBV11-3|.|.|TRBJ2-1
TGTGCCAGCAGTGGTGAGGTGACGGAGCAGTTCTTC
CASSGEVTEQFF
>TRBV6-5|TRBD1|.|TRBJ1-2
TGTGCCAGCAGGACAGGGTCGGACTATGGCTACACCTTC
CASRTGSDYGYTF
>TRBV4-2|.|.|TRBJ1-3
TGTGCCAGCAGCCAAGCAGGGTCAGGAAACACCATATATTTT
CASSQAGSGNTIYF
>TRBV11-2|TRBD1|.|TRBJ1-1
TGTGCCAGCAGCGCCCGGGACAGGGGGGGGAACACTGAAGCTTTCTTT
CASSARDRGGNTEAFF
>TRBV6-5|TRBD1|once|TRBJ1-5
TGTGCCAGCAGCCAGACAGGGGACCAGCCCCAGCATTTT
CASSQTGDQPQHF
>TRBV5-6|TRBD1|once|TRBJ1-4
TGTGCCAGCAGCTTGGCCGGGACAGCCGCCGAAAAACTGTTTTTT
CASSLAGTAAEKLFF
>TRBV12-5|TRBD1|.|TRBJ2-5
TGTGCTAGTGGTTTGAATGCGGACAGGGGGAAAGAGACCCAGTACTTC
CASGLNADRGKETQYF
>TRBV5-4|.|.|TRBJ2-1
TGTGCCAGCAGGTGGCTAGCGATCGGAAACAATGAGCAGTTCTTC
CASRWLAIGNNEQFF
>TRBV6-6|TRBD1|.|TRBJ1-6
TGTGCCAGCCCTTACCGGGACAGTTATAATTCACCCCTCCACTTT
CASPYRDSYNSPLHF
>TRBV4-3|.|.|TRBJ1-2
TGCGCCAGCAGCCAAGATGAGCGGGCCGTCAACTATGGCTACACCTTC
CASSQDERAVNYGYTF
>TRBV5-6|TRBD1|.|TRBJ1-1
TGTGCCAGCAGCTCCTACTCCAAGCGGACAGGGACCGACTCGAGGTATTTT
CASSSYSKRTGTDSRYF
>TRBV3-1/TRBV3-2|.|.|TRBJ1-1
TGTGCCAGCAGCCCCGCAAGGGGAAGGACTGAAGCTTTCTTT
CASSPARGRTEAFF
>TRBV5-1|.|.|TRBJ1-4
TGCGCCAGCAGCTTTACAGGATCTAATGAAAAACTGTTTTTT
CASSFTGSNEKLFF
>TRBV5-1|.|.|TRBJ1-4
TGCGCCAGCAGCTTGGGAGGAAATGAAAAACTGTTTTTT
CASSLGGNEKLFF
>TRBV19|TRBD1|.|TRBJ1-2
TGTGCCAGTAGCGCGACAGGGGGGAACTATGGCTACACCTTC
CASSATGGNYGYTF
>TRBV28|TRBD1|.|TRBJ2-7
TGTGCCAGCAGTTTGGGACAGGGGGCCACCTCCTACGAGCAGTACTTC
CASSLGQGATSYEQYF
>TRBV11-2|TRBD1|once|TRBJ2-6
TGTGCCAGCACCCTACAGGGGGCTGGGGCCAACGTCCTGACTTTC
CASTLQGAGANVLTF
>TRBV28|TRBD2|.|TRBJ2-1
TGTGCCAGCAGTAGTAGCGGGCGCTCCTACAATGAGCAGTTCTTC
CASSSSGRSYNEQFF
>TRBV18|.|.|TRBJ1-1
TGTGCCAGCTCACCACTCGCTCAGGGGAGGGGTATGAACACTGAAGCTTTCTTT
CASSPLAQGRGMNTEAFF
>TRBV5-1|.|.|TRBJ2-7
TGCGCCAGCAGTATCGGCGTGGGAGAATCCTACGAGCAGTACTTC
CASSIGVGESYEQYF
>TRBV24-1|TRBD2|.|TRBJ2-5
TGTGCCACCAGTGACCCCGGGGAGGGGAAAGAGACCCAGTACTTC
CATSDPGEGKETQYF
>TRBV5-1|.|few|TRBJ2-1
TGCGCCAGCAGCTTGGGGGCCGGAAACAATGAGCAGTTCTTC
CASSLGAGNNEQFF
>TRBV19|TRBD2|.|TRBJ2-1
TGTGCCAGTAGTGCCGTCCCGATAGCGGGAGTTATTAATGAGCAGTTCTTC
CASSAVPIAGVINEQFF
>TRBV6-4|TRBD1|.|TRBJ1-1
TGTGCCAGCAGTGACAATCCGGGACAGCACACCCAAGCTTTCTTT
CASSDNPGQHTQAFF
>TRBV28|TRBD1|.|TRBJ2-3
TGTGCCAGCAGGGATTGGGACAGGGGAAACACAGATACGCAGTATTTT
CASRDWDRGNTDTQYF
>TRBV2|.|.|TRBJ1-2
TGTGCCGTGAGCCGGGAGGTAAACTATGGCTACACCTTC
CAVSREVNYGYTF